The 15 T cell receptor beta chains given below trace back to one sample, sequenced in a study of T cells in Graves' hyperthyroidism and ophthalmopathy. TCR beta CDR3 region amplification was performed from RNA transcripts. HTBI primers were employed in a first-round RT-PCR of the TCR CDR3. TCRdb reprocessed the multiplex PCR reads via MiXCR and lists one record per CDR3 protein. The sample contains about 620,000 distinct CDR3 sequences, 16% of which appear only once. The specimen was blood. These receptor sequences come from a woman in her 30s with Graves' hyperthyroidism.

This clonotype came up a few times. J is TRBJ2-1 and V is TRBV4-1, with D unclear. The CDR3 is 14 residues long. V lost 5 bases and J 0 bases, leaving 8 bases between the germline ends. CDR1 and CDR2 from the germline V gene are MGHRA and YSYEKL. CDR3 sequence reads: CASSGGASYNEQFF. The CDR3 DNA sequence: TGCGCCAGCAGCGGCGGCGCCTCCTACAATGAGCAGTTCTTC.

This clonotype was seen a handful of times. The rearrangement joins TRBV30 to TRBJ2-7, with D possibly being TRBD1 (6 bases). CDR1 is GTSNPN and CDR2 is SVGIG in the germline V gene (reference sequence). V lost 2 bases and J lost 8, with 13 bases in between. The CDR3 consists of 12 residues. As DNA, the CDR3 is TGTGCCTGGAGTTCCGACGGACAGAAGCAGTACTTC. It yields the protein CAWSSDGQKQYF.

This clonotype was observed many times. The V gene is TRBV12-3 or TRBV12-4, the J gene TRBJ1-1; possible D gene TRBD1, 6 bases. The CDR3 spans 13 residues. Trimming stripped 6 bases from V and 1 base from J, with 9 bases between. The CDR3 reads CASSVQGNTEAFF. The CDR3, as DNA: TGTGCCAGCAGCGTACAGGGGAACACTGAAGCTTTCTTT.

This clonotype was found a few times. V and J are TRBV27 and TRBJ2-7; 7 nucleotides match TRBD2. The CDR3 covers 14 residues. Germline loops: CDR1 MNHEY, CDR2 SMNVEV (reference sequence). V lost 11 bases, J lost 0 bases, and 10 bases stayed unmatched. CDR3 sequence (DNA): TGTGCCGGGAGTAGCGGGTCTAGCTCCTACGAGCAGTACTTC. As protein: CAGSSGSSSYEQYF.

This chain links TRBV18 with TRBJ1-1; perhaps TRBD1 as D (5 bases). V lost 2 bases and J lost 0, with 13 bases in between. Germline CDR1 KGHSH, CDR2 LQKENI. This CDR3 contains 16 residues. The CDR3 nucleotides read TGTGCCAGCTCACCATTAACAGGCCGCATGAACACTGAAGCTTTCTTT. It translates to CASSPLTGRMNTEAFF.

This clonotype showed up many times. The chain uses TRBV5-1 and TRBJ1-4; a weak D match, TRBD1 (5 bases). CDR3 length: 15 residues. Trimming stripped 0 bases from V and 5 bases from J, with 11 bases between. CDR1 SGHRS and CDR2 YFSETQ come from the germline V gene. The CDR3 sequence is CASSLVAGPNEKLFF. The CDR3 DNA is TGCGCCAGCAGCTTGGTGGCGGGGCCCAATGAAAAACTGTTTTTT.

The chain recombines TRBV29-1 with TRBJ1-5, with D hard to call. Germline CDR1 is SQVTM and CDR2 is ANQGSEA. Trimming removed 6 bases from V and 3 bases from J, with 9 bases in between. The CDR3 runs to 12 residues. In DNA, the CDR3 is TGCAGCGTAGGATTGATCAATCAGCCCCAGCATTTT. As protein: CSVGLINQPQHF.

This clonotype showed up just a few times. The CDR3 DNA is TGCAGCGTTGTAGTGGATGGTCCCTCTGGAAACACCATATATTTT. This sequence encodes CSVVVDGPSGNTIYF. The rearrangement uses TRBV29-1 and TRBJ1-3, with D hard to call. The CDR3 covers 15 residues. With 4 bases removed from V and 0 bases from J, the gap between germline ends came to 13 bases. CDR1 and CDR2 (germline): SQVTM, ANQGSEA.

The sample holds many counts of this clonotype. The chain is built from TRBV28 and TRBJ1-1, with D perhaps TRBD1 (5 bases). V lost 6 bases to trimming and J lost 3 bases, with 17 bases between them. CDR1 and CDR2 from the germline V gene are MDHEN and SYDVKM. The CDR3 is 15 amino acids. The DNA for the CDR3 is TGTGCCAGCAGCCTCTTGACAGTGGATGACACTGAAGCTTTCTTT. Its protein product is CASSLLTVDDTEAFF.

The genes are TRBV10-3 and TRBJ2-3, with D maybe TRBD2 (6 bases). Trimming shortened V by 10 bases and J by 6 bases, and 20 bases separated the two germline ends. CDR1 ENHRY and CDR2 SYGVKD come from the germline V gene. CDR3 size: 14 residues. The CDR3 protein is CATSGYQLADTQYF. For the CDR3, the DNA is TGTGCCACCTCGGGGTATCAACTAGCTGATACGCAGTATTTT.

This clonotype was seen at least ten times. The V and J genes are TRBV3-1 and TRBJ1-2, with 7 bases matching TRBD1. Germline CDR1 and CDR2: LGHDT and YNNKEL (reference sequence). The CDR3 loop spans 15 amino acids. V gave up 4 bases and J gave up 2 bases; unmatched junction bases: 7. In DNA form, the CDR3 reads TGTGCCAGCAGCCCCAGATCGGACAGGAACTATGGCTACACCTTC. This encodes CASSPRSDRNYGYTF.

This clonotype has a count of ten or more. The rearrangement joins TRBV30 to TRBJ2-7, with 11 nucleotides matching TRBD1. The germline V gene encodes CDR1 GTSNPN and CDR2 SVGIG (reference sequence). J lost 5 bases, V lost 4 bases, and 1 base had no gene match. The length of the CDR3 is 12 residues. The CDR3 nucleotides read TGTGCCTGGATGGGACAGGGGGACGAGCAGTACTTC. Translated: CAWMGQGDEQYF.

A few counts support this clonotype. The J gene is TRBJ2-3, the V gene TRBV9, with 13 bases that match TRBD2. The CDR3 spans 19 residues. Trimming at V came to 3 bases and at J to 1 base, leaving 11 bases not matched to a gene. The germline V gene has CDR1 SGDLS and CDR2 YYNGEE. The CDR3 nucleotides are TGTGCCAGCAGCGCGAAGATACCGGGACTAGCGGGACGCACAGATACGCAGTATTTT. It encodes CASSAKIPGLAGRTDTQYF.

This clonotype was recorded many times. V gene TRBV5-8 combines with J gene TRBJ1-2, with D possibly TRBD1 on 5 matching bases. This CDR3 comprises 13 residues. Trimming removed 1 base at V and 4 bases at J, with 8 bases between. The germline gives CDR1 SGHTS, CDR2 YDEGEE. The CDR3 reads CASSLLGAYGYTF. The CDR3 nucleotides read TGTGCCAGCAGCTTGTTAGGGGCCTATGGCTACACCTTC.

This clonotype was detected a few times. The chain is built from TRBV7-2 and TRBJ2-5, with D possibly matching TRBD2 (6 bases). V shed 0 bases and J shed 5 bases, with 22 bases lying between them. CDR1 and CDR2 (germline): SGHTA, FQGNSA. The CDR3 has 18 residues. The CDR3 loop is CASSLARPLAKGWETQYF. CDR3 in DNA: TGTGCCAGCAGCTTAGCGAGACCCCTAGCGAAAGGTTGGGAGACCCAGTACTTC.